These 9 T cell receptor beta chains were sequenced from one sample in a study of CD4 T cells in relation to SARS-CoV-2 and coronaviruses. TCRdb's copy holds only in-frame clones and misses some; the assay was immunoSEQ multiplex PCR. The table records some 70,000 clones, more than 80% of them present only once. The unexposed donors gave CD4+ T cells in about 2010-2019, prior to COVID-19. Sequenced input: naive CD4+ T cells from PBMCs. Subset noted: naive CD4+ T cells isolated by negative enrichment. These receptors were obtained from a human donor in good health.

The V and J genes are TRBV18 and TRBJ1-4; TRBD1 matches at 7 bases. Per germline, CDR1 KGHSH and CDR2 LQKENI. The V gene end was trimmed by 5 bases and the J gene end by 3 bases; junction bases not matched to a gene: 3. The CDR3 has 14 amino acids. CDR3 sequence: CASSRDSANEKLFF. The CDR3 DNA follows: TGTGCCAGCTCAAGGGACAGTGCTAATGAAAAACTGTTTTTT.

The chain is built from TRBV5-1 and TRBJ1-2, with 10 bases lining up with TRBD1. This CDR3 is built from 15 residues. With 3 bases clipped from V and 3 bases from J, the junction kept 5 bases outside the gene matches. Per germline, CDR1 SGHRS and CDR2 YFSETQ. CDR3 bases: TGCGCCAGCAGCTCCCGGGACAGGGGAGACTATGGCTACACCTTC. This gives the protein CASSSRDRGDYGYTF.

This chain joins TRBV9 and TRBJ2-7, with D possibly matching TRBD1 (6 bases). The germline CDR1 and CDR2 sequences are SGDLS and YYNGEE. There are 14 residues in the CDR3. V lost 0 bases and J 2 bases, leaving 9 bases between the germline ends. Here the CDR3 DNA reads TGTGCCAGCAGCGTAGAACAGGGCCCCTACGAGCAGTACTTC. Translation: CASSVEQGPYEQYF.

The chain has TRBV7-2 and TRBJ2-5, with a possible D match to TRBD2 (5 bases). The CDR3 loop spans 12 amino acids. V was pared by 6 bases and J by 14 bases, with 19 bases between. Germline CDR1 reads SGHTA; CDR2 reads FQGNSA. The CDR3 here is CASSSQSLGVYF. CDR3 sequence (DNA): TGTGCCAGCAGTTCCCAGAGCCTCGGGGTTTACTTC.

The chain is built from TRBV5-1 and TRBJ2-3, with a possible D match to TRBD2 (6 bases). CDR1 is SGHRS, CDR2 YFSETQ, per germline. This CDR3 is built from 14 residues. V gave up 0 bases and J gave up 2 bases, with 7 bases separating them. The CDR3 sequence is CASSLAGATDTQYF. CDR3 DNA sequence: TGCGCCAGCAGCTTGGCGGGAGCCACAGATACGCAGTATTTT.

V gene TRBV11-3 combines with J gene TRBJ2-7; the D gene is possibly TRBD1 (6 bases). The CDR3 covers 14 residues. Germline CDR1 SGHNT, CDR2 YENEEA. V was shortened by 2 bases and J by 4 bases, with 12 bases between the two germline ends. The CDR3 nucleotides read TGTGCCAGCAGCTTATCTGGGGGCGCATACGAGCAGTACTTC. This sequence encodes CASSLSGGAYEQYF.

The chain couples TRBV5-4 to TRBJ2-7; 10 nucleotides line up with TRBD1. Germline CDR1 is SGHNT and CDR2 is YYREEE (reference sequence). With V trimmed by 6 bases and J by 4 bases, 7 bases remained unmatched. The length of the CDR3 is 14 residues. The CDR3 loop reads CASTPAGQGYEQYF. DNA of the CDR3: TGTGCCAGCACCCCTGCGGGACAGGGGTACGAGCAGTACTTC.

The J gene is TRBJ1-1, the V gene TRBV19; D is unresolved. The CDR3 totals 14 residues. Trimming took 6 bases from V and 0 from J, leaving 11 bases between them. Germline V gene data show CDR1 as LNHDA and CDR2 as SQIVND (reference sequence). The CDR3, as DNA: TGTGCCAGTAGCCTAATCAGACTGAACACTGAAGCTTTCTTT. Protein sequence: CASSLIRLNTEAFF.

The chain employs TRBV27 and TRBJ1-6; D is unresolved. The CDR3 covers 19 residues. The germline V gene has CDR1 MNHEY and CDR2 SMNVEV (reference sequence). Trimming removed 6 bases at V and 0 bases at J, with 21 bases between. In DNA form, the CDR3 reads TGTGCCAGCAGCGATAGCCGGACGGCCTCAAGCTCCTATAATTCACCCCTCCACTTT. Its protein product is CASSDSRTASSSYNSPLHF.